The 26 T cell receptor beta chains listed next were all sequenced from one sample in a study of blood T cell repertoires in COVID-19. The protocol was immunoSEQ multiplex PCR, while the TCRdb copy is restricted to in-frame clones and leaves out a portion. The sample records 220,000 or so clones, around 87% being singletons. Sequenced: PBMCs or T cells enriched from blood (not recorded which). These receptors came from a woman under 30 in a cohort exposed to, infected with or recovered from COVID-19 (not recorded which).

The chain uses TRBV15 and TRBJ1-1; D is undetermined. The CDR3 is 13 amino acids. Per the germline V gene, CDR1 is LNHNV and CDR2 is YYDKDF (reference sequence). With 3 bases removed from V and 5 bases from J, the gap between germline ends came to 10 bases. CDR3 coding DNA: TGTGCCACCAGCAGTTTGGTCCGGACTGAAGCTTTCTTT. This translates into CATSSLVRTEAFF.

The chain links TRBV27 to TRBJ2-5; possible D gene TRBD2, 6 bases. Germline V gene data show CDR1 as MNHEY and CDR2 as SMNVEV (reference sequence). The CDR3 runs 16 residues. V was pared by 5 bases and J by 2 bases, with 18 bases between. The CDR3 sequence is CASSALGGGPQETQYF. DNA of the CDR3: TGTGCCAGCAGTGCCTTGGGGGGAGGCCCTCAAGAGACCCAGTACTTC.

This chain connects TRBV28 to TRBJ1-5, with D unclear. With 4 bases removed from V and 4 bases from J, the gap between germline ends came to 11 bases. The CDR3 loop spans 14 amino acids. Per germline, CDR1 MDHEN and CDR2 SYDVKM. The CDR3 sequence is CASSSPTGNQPQHF. CDR3 DNA sequence: TGTGCCAGCAGTTCCCCAACCGGGAATCAGCCCCAGCATTTT.

This chain joins TRBV7-2 and TRBJ2-5; D gene unclear. Per germline, CDR1 SGHTA and CDR2 FQGNSA. V was shortened by 0 bases and J by 5 bases, with 10 bases between the two germline ends. This CDR3 region has 14 residues. CDR3 DNA: TGTGCCAGCAGCTTAGCGCTTAGCCGGGAGACCCAGTACTTC. Amino acids: CASSLALSRETQYF.

The rearrangement links TRBV9 to TRBJ2-2; TRBD1 matches 8 bases. The CDR3 runs 15 residues. Looked up from germline, CDR1 is SGDLS and CDR2 is YYNGEE. Trimming took 3 bases from V and 5 from J; bases not matched to a gene: 6. In DNA form, the CDR3 reads TGTGCCAGCAGCGAGGGACAGGAATTAACCGGGGAGCTGTTTTTT. The encoded protein is CASSEGQELTGELFF.

The rearrangement links TRBV6-5 to TRBJ1-6; 7 nucleotides align to TRBD1. The V and J ends lost 5 bases and 9 bases, in that order; junction bases with no gene match: 7. Germline lookup yields CDR1 MNHEY and CDR2 SVGAGI. The CDR3 contains 14 residues. The CDR3 bases are TGTGCCAGCAGTAAGGACAGGAGAGGTTCACCCCTCCACTTT. This codes for CASSKDRRGSPLHF.

This rearrangement joins TRBV4-1 to TRBJ2-1, with 10 positions matching TRBD2. The CDR3 consists of 15 residues. Germline trimming cut 4 bases from V and 4 bases from J; bases unmatched to any gene: 4. CDR1 is MGHRA and CDR2 is YSYEKL in the germline V gene. CDR3: CASSLSGGLYNEQFF. CDR3 bases: TGCGCCAGCAGCCTTAGCGGGGGGCTGTACAATGAGCAGTTCTTC.

This chain uses TRBV3-1 (or the pseudogene TRBV3-2) with TRBJ2-5; TRBD1 matches 7 bases. From germline, CDR1 is LGHDT and CDR2 YNNKEL (reference sequence). V shed 3 bases, J shed 5 bases, and the junction held 6 bases outside the gene matches. There are 14 residues in the CDR3. DNA of the CDR3: TGTGCCAGCAGCCAGCAAACAGGGGCTGAGACCCAGTACTTC. The encoded protein is CASSQQTGAETQYF.

The rearrangement joins TRBV3-1 (or the pseudogene TRBV3-2) to TRBJ1-1; TRBD1 is a possible D gene (5 bases). The ends were cut back, 0 bases at V and 3 bases at J, with 17 bases in the middle. This CDR3 is built from 17 residues. Germline V gene data show CDR1 as LGHDT and CDR2 as YNNKEL (reference sequence). CDR3 sequence reads: CASSQDLGGARHTEAFF. The DNA for the CDR3 is TGTGCCAGCAGCCAAGATCTCGGCGGGGCGAGGCACACTGAAGCTTTCTTT.

The chain links TRBV4-1 to TRBJ2-7; unclear D gene. This CDR3 is 15 amino acids long. Deletions cut 6 bases from V and 5 bases from J, with 20 bases between. CDR1 and CDR2 from the germline V gene are MGHRA and YSYEKL. CDR3 region: CASRTLSTYLHEQYF. The CDR3, as DNA: TGCGCCAGCAGAACCCTCTCTACGTACCTCCACGAGCAGTACTTC.

The rearrangement links TRBV6-5 to TRBJ1-2; TRBD1 aligns across 7 bases. The germline gives CDR1 MNHEY, CDR2 SVGAGI. V was pared by 6 bases and J by 7 bases, with 11 bases of the junction left unmatched. The CDR3 sequence is 14 residues long. As DNA, the CDR3 is TGTGCCAGCAGACCCACAGGGGAGTCGGGTGGCTACACCTTC. It is translated as CASRPTGESGGYTF.

The chain uses TRBV5-4 and TRBJ2-7; 9 bases are shared with TRBD1. Germline V gene data show CDR1 as SGHNT and CDR2 as YYREEE (reference sequence). Losses at the gene ends were 3 bases for V and 2 bases for J; bases not matched to a gene: 3. CDR3 length: 14 amino acids. The chain's CDR3 is CASSSGQGAYEQYF. The CDR3 DNA reads as TGTGCCAGCAGCTCGGGACAGGGAGCCTACGAGCAGTACTTC.

The genes are TRBV6-6 and TRBJ1-6, with a possible D match to TRBD1 (6 bases). V was trimmed by 5 bases and J by 6 bases, leaving 14 bases between them. The CDR3 is made up of 15 amino acids. Germline values: CDR1 MNHNY, CDR2 SVGAGI (reference sequence). The CDR3, as DNA: TGTGCCAGCAGTCCTACGACAGGAGTTAATTCACCCCTCCACTTT. As protein: CASSPTTGVNSPLHF.

The chain links TRBV6-5 to TRBJ1-2; possible D gene TRBD1, 5 bases. The CDR3 is made up of 14 amino acids. Trimming removed 6 bases from V and 2 bases from J, with 13 bases in between. Germline CDR1 and CDR2: MNHEY and SVGAGI. The CDR3 DNA follows: TGTGCCAGCAGCACGGTAACAGGCAACTATGGCTACACCTTC. Protein sequence: CASSTVTGNYGYTF.

The chain recombines TRBV7-9 with TRBJ2-1; 11 positions match TRBD1. Germline V gene sequence: CDR1 SEHNR, CDR2 FQNEAQ (reference sequence). The V segment lost 10 bases and the J segment 9 bases; nucleotides outside the gene matches: 8. This CDR3 comprises 13 residues. CDR3 amino acids: CATIRTGGGEQFF. The CDR3 nucleotides are TGTGCCACCATACGGACAGGGGGCGGTGAGCAGTTCTTC.

The gene calls are TRBV5-1 and TRBJ1-4; no clear D. Trimming left V 6 bases short and J 5 bases short, with 14 bases between. This CDR3 is built from 14 residues. CDR1 and CDR2 (germline): SGHRS, YFSETQ. The CDR3 loop is CASTLFPLNEKLFF. In nucleotides, the CDR3 is TGCGCCAGCACCCTTTTCCCCCTAAATGAAAAACTGTTTTTT.

The chain combines TRBV11-2 with TRBJ2-7; D remains ambiguous. This CDR3 is built from 11 residues. Looked up from germline, CDR1 is SGHAT and CDR2 is FQNNGV. The V gene lost 3 bases and the J gene lost 3 bases, with 3 bases spanning the gap. CDR3 protein: CASSFHYEQYF. In nucleotides, the CDR3 is TGTGCCAGCAGCTTTCACTACGAGCAGTACTTC. The full variable domain, completed using reference TRBV11-2 and TRBJ2-7, is EAGVAQSPRYKIIEKRQSVAFWCNPISGHATLYWYQQILGQGPKLLIQFQNNGVVDDSQLPKDRFSAERLKGVDSTLKIQPAKLEDSAVYLCASSFHYEQYFGPGTRLTVT.

V and J are TRBV7-6 and TRBJ2-7; a possible D gene is TRBD1 (6 bases). Germline V gene sequence: CDR1 SGHVS, CDR2 FNYEAQ. Trimming stripped 0 bases from V and 7 bases from J, with 10 bases between. This CDR3 region has 13 residues. The CDR3 nucleotides are TGTGCCAGCAGCTTAGCCAGGGGTGGAGAGCAGTACTTC. Its protein product is CASSLARGGEQYF.

This rearrangement joins TRBV3-1 (or the pseudogene TRBV3-2) to TRBJ1-4; possible D gene TRBD1, 6 bases. The CDR3 runs 15 residues. Trimming cost V 5 bases and J 6 bases, with 16 bases left between them. The V gene's germline CDR1 is LGHDT and CDR2 YNNKEL (reference sequence). The CDR3 reads CASSTGGPQYEKLFF. As DNA, the CDR3 is TGTGCCAGCAGCACCGGGGGGCCGCAATATGAAAAACTGTTTTTT.

The rearrangement joins TRBV4-1 to TRBJ1-2; the D is unclear. The V and J ends lost 0 bases and 4 bases respectively, with 12 bases between them. Germline V CDR1 and CDR2: MGHRA, YSYEKL. The CDR3 runs to 15 residues. The CDR3 DNA sequence: TGCGCCAGCAGCCAAGACGAATCAGGCTTCTATGGCTACACCTTC. It is translated as CASSQDESGFYGYTF.

This rearrangement joins TRBV19 to TRBJ1-2; D gene ambiguous. This CDR3 comprises 10 residues. Trimming pared 7 bases from V and 6 bases from J, leaving 6 bases between. The germline CDR1 and CDR2 sequences are LNHDA and SQIVND (reference sequence). The CDR3 loop reads CASKGDGYTF. The CDR3, as DNA: TGTGCCAGTAAGGGAGATGGCTACACCTTC.

This clone has just a few counts. The CDR3 coding sequence is TGTGCCAGCAGCTCAGCTAGCGGGAGGGCCAATGAGCAGTTCTTC. As protein: CASSSASGRANEQFF. The chain couples TRBV5-4 to TRBJ2-1, with TRBD2 identical over 12 bases. The J segment lost 6 bases and the V segment lost 3 bases, leaving 4 bases of the junction unmatched. Germline-derived CDR1 and CDR2 are SGHNT and YYREEE (reference sequence). This CDR3 is 15 amino acids long. The variable domain in full, completed from reference TRBV5-4 and TRBJ2-1, reads ETGVTQSPTHLIKTRGQQVTLRCSSQSGHNTVSWYQQALGQGPQFIFQYYREEENGRGNFPPRFSGLQFPNYSSELNVNALELDDSALYLCASSSASGRANEQFFGPGTRLTVL.

This chain links TRBV6-5 with TRBJ2-7; D not certain. Trimming removed 0 bases from V and 6 bases from J, with 15 bases in between. CDR3 length: 15 residues. CDR1 is MNHEY and CDR2 is SVGAGI in the germline V gene. CDR3 sequence (DNA): TGTGCCAGCAGTTACTCGAGGCCAGCGACGCGCGAGCAGTACTTC. This sequence encodes CASSYSRPATREQYF.

The chain is built from TRBV5-1 and TRBJ1-6; 7 bases agree with TRBD1. With 4 bases clipped from V and 8 bases from J, the junction kept 3 bases outside the gene matches. The germline V gene encodes CDR1 SGHRS and CDR2 YFSETQ. CDR3 length equals 13 residues. The CDR3 nucleotides are TGCGCCAGCAGCACGACAGGGCATTCACCCCTCCACTTT. Its protein product is CASSTTGHSPLHF. The full variable domain, in which reference TRBV5-1 and TRBJ1-6 provide the parts outside the CDR3, is KAGVTQTPRYLIKTRGQQVTLSCSPISGHRSVSWYQQTPGQGLQFLFEYFSETQRNKGNFPGRFSGRQFSNSRSEMNVSTLELGDSALYLCASSTTGHSPLHFGNGTRLTVT.

The V call is TRBV5-4, the J call TRBJ2-2; 8 positions match TRBD2. The germline V gene encodes CDR1 SGHNT and CDR2 YYREEE (reference sequence). The CDR3 is 16 residues long. V lost 3 bases to trimming and J lost 2 bases; unmatched junction nucleotides: 6. This CDR3 is CASSWGIAGNTGELFF. CDR3 in DNA: TGTGCCAGCAGCTGGGGGATAGCGGGAAACACCGGGGAGCTGTTTTTT.

This clone has only one observation. The chain has TRBV24-1 and TRBJ2-2, with a weak D call TRBD1 (5 bases). V dropped 0 bases and J dropped 3 bases, with 10 bases sitting between them. Germline CDR1 reads KGHDR; CDR2 reads SFDVKD. The CDR3 covers 16 residues. CDR3 bases: TGTGCCACCAGTGATTTGTGGGGCGCGCACACCGGGGAGCTGTTTTTT. Translating it yields CATSDLWGAHTGELFF.